The 12 T cell receptor beta chains below come from one sample, sequenced in a study of cytomegalovirus exposure and HLA in healthy donors. The PCR employed 60 Vbeta primers together with 13 Jbeta primers. Profiled with immunoSEQ multiplex PCR; TCRdb holds only in-frame clones, not every one. The table lists 200,000 to 250,000 clones, around 89% of them singletons, with 0.95% to 1.1% in the top ten. What was sequenced was PBMCs. Source of these receptors: a woman younger than 35 in good health and CMV-seronegative.

The chain uses TRBV27 and TRBJ1-1, with 8 bases fitting TRBD1. CDR3 length equals 15 residues. CDR1 and CDR2 (germline): MNHEY, SMNVEV (reference sequence). V lost 9 bases to trimming and J lost 3 bases; unmatched junction nucleotides: 12. CDR3 sequence: CASSDREGVYTEAFF. Here the CDR3 DNA reads TGTGCCAGTTCGGACAGGGAAGGGGTTTACACTGAAGCTTTCTTT.

The J gene is TRBJ2-5, the V gene TRBV5-4, with a weak D call TRBD1 (5 bases). This CDR3 comprises 17 residues. V lost 4 bases and J 5 bases, leaving 24 bases between the germline ends. Germline CDR1 and CDR2: SGHNT and YYREEE (reference sequence). The DNA of the CDR3 is TGTGCCAGCAGCCATGAAATTCTTCCTTCCAAGGGGGAGACCCAGTACTTC. This sequence encodes CASSHEILPSKGETQYF.

The chain uses TRBV5-1 and TRBJ2-1; D may be TRBD2 (5 bases). The germline gives CDR1 SGHRS, CDR2 YFSETQ. Trimming shortened V by 0 bases and J by 6 bases, and 19 bases separated the two germline ends. The CDR3 consists of 17 residues. Written as DNA, the CDR3 is TGCGCCAGCAGCTTGGGGGTTGCGGGTTTGGGCCGCAATGAGCAGTTCTTC. It translates to CASSLGVAGLGRNEQFF.

V gene TRBV5-1 combines with J gene TRBJ2-5, with 8 bases aligning to TRBD2. Trimming removed 1 base from V and 2 bases from J; junction bases left unmatched: 4. CDR1 is SGHRS, CDR2 YFSETQ, per germline. The CDR3 is made up of 15 amino acids. The CDR3 sequence: CASSLTTSGQETQYF. The CDR3 DNA is TGCGCCAGCAGCTTGACAACTAGCGGTCAAGAGACCCAGTACTTC.

The chain is built from TRBV19 and TRBJ1-1; 7 bases match TRBD1. With V trimmed by 4 bases and J by 6 bases, 2 bases remained unmatched. Germline assignment: CDR1 LNHDA and CDR2 SQIVND (reference sequence). The CDR3 contains 12 residues. CDR3 region: CASSRQGSEAFF. The CDR3 DNA reads as TGTGCCAGTAGTAGACAGGGCTCTGAAGCTTTCTTT.

This clone was picked up a small number of times. The V gene is TRBV4-2, the J gene TRBJ1-1; no definite D call. CDR1 and CDR2 from the germline V gene are LGHNA and YNFKEQ. This CDR3 has 19 residues. V was shortened by 1 base and J by 7 bases, with 28 bases between the two germline ends. CDR3 nucleotide sequence: TGTGCCAGCAGCCAAGTTGAGTTTAAGAGGCCGAAGGAACACCGTGAAGCTTTCTTT. Translated: CASSQVEFKRPKEHREAFF.

The rearrangement uses TRBV25-1 and TRBJ2-7; maybe TRBD1 (5 bases). The germline V and J ends were trimmed by 6 bases and 2 bases, with 17 bases remaining between them. Per the germline V gene, CDR1 is MGHDK and CDR2 is SYGVNS. CDR3 length: 15 amino acids. The CDR3 reads CASRAKRQSTYEQYF. As DNA, the CDR3 is TGTGCCAGCAGAGCTAAGAGACAGTCCACCTACGAGCAGTACTTC.

The chain joins TRBV4-2 to TRBJ2-5; D perhaps matches TRBD2 (6 bases). This CDR3 spans 15 amino acids. Germline assignment: CDR1 LGHNA and CDR2 YNFKEQ. The ends were cut back, 4 bases at V and 3 bases at J, with 15 bases in the middle. CDR3 nucleotides: TGTGCCAGCAGCCGGACCAGTACGGGGGAAGAGACCCAGTACTTC. It codes for CASSRTSTGEETQYF.

The J gene is TRBJ1-4, the V gene TRBV7-6; no reliable D call. The V gene lost 5 bases and the J gene lost 4 bases, with 17 bases spanning the gap. Germline CDR1 and CDR2: SGHVS and FNYEAQ. The CDR3 extends over 16 amino acids. The CDR3 reads CASSTSPQRGNEKLFF. The DNA of the CDR3 is TGTGCCAGCAGCACCTCCCCACAGCGGGGTAATGAAAAACTGTTTTTT.

This sequence joins TRBV18 and TRBJ1-6; no reliable D call. The CDR3 covers 17 residues. Per germline, CDR1 KGHSH and CDR2 LQKENI. Trimming took 3 bases from V and 0 from J, leaving 12 bases between them. CDR3: CASSPQITSSYNSPLHF. The CDR3 coding sequence is TGTGCCAGCTCACCTCAAATCACCAGCTCCTATAATTCACCCCTCCACTTT.

The chain has TRBV6-1 and TRBJ2-3, with 10 positions matching TRBD1. CDR1 MNHNS and CDR2 SASEGT come from the germline V gene. There are 15 residues in the CDR3. Losses at the gene ends were 2 bases for V and 4 bases for J; bases not matched to a gene: 3. The chain's CDR3 is CASSERQGASDTQYF. CDR3 sequence (DNA): TGTGCCAGCAGTGAACGACAGGGGGCCTCAGATACGCAGTATTTT.

CDR3 residues: CASSFWGQGLNTQYF. CDR3 sequence (DNA): TGTGCCAGCAGCTTTTGGGGGCAGGGGTTAAATACGCAGTATTTT. V is TRBV7-9 and J is TRBJ2-3, with D possibly matching TRBD1 (6 bases). The V gene lost 3 bases and the J gene lost 7 bases, with 17 bases spanning the gap. The CDR3 is 15 residues long. The germline gives CDR1 SEHNR, CDR2 FQNEAQ (reference sequence).